The T cell receptor beta chain under discussion was sequenced for a study of T cells expressing NK-cell markers. About the study: CD3+CD56+NKG2C+, CD3+CD56+NKG2C- and CD3+CD56-NKG2C+ T cells, once sorted, supplied the TCR beta repertoires. The sequencing cohort of eight donors included seven HCMV-seropositive individuals and one seronegative individual.

What made the TCR beta cDNA was 5'RACE template switching with UMIs. TCRdb re-called the 5' RACE reads and catalogs CDR3 proteins one per entry, DNA excluded. This repertoire includes 440,000 or so distinct CDR3 sequences. Germline V lookup: CDR1 SEHNR, CDR2 FQNEAQ (reference sequence). The CDR3 sequence is 15 residues long. The sequencing input was blood T cells: a sorted CD56 or NKG2C T cell subset, CD4+ or CD8+ T cells, or bulk PBMC T cells (not recorded which). The TCR sequence derives from a woman aged 18-70 years in good health. This chain connects TRBV7-9 to TRBJ2-2; there is no DNA to check the TCRdb D call of TRBD2. The CDR3 sequence is CASSERAGEAGELFF.